The clone carrying this T cell receptor beta chain has only a few counts. Its target is unknown. The data originate from a study of T-cell reconstitution after alpha-beta-depleted transplantation in children. The study, taken as a whole, reports: Most T-cell counts and diversity one year after the transplant came from T cells that were newly produced. Several hundred expanded graft clones reportedly were the source of alpha-beta T cells about two months after transplant.

Preparation of the TCRbeta library involved a method that used unique molecular identifiers. TCRdb reprocessed the PCR reads with MiXCR, giving one entry per CDR3 protein. Of hundreds of thousands of distinct CDR3 sequences in the sample, roughly 17% were seen once. CDR3 size: 14 residues. V was trimmed by 4 bases and J by 6 bases, leaving 14 bases between them. The germline gives CDR1 SGHRS, CDR2 YFSETQ. J is TRBJ2-1 and V is TRBV5-1; D unresolved. The sample here was PBMCs, mostly from graft donor cells, taken 360 days after TCRalphabeta/CD19-depleted stem cell transplant. The TCR originated in a boy under three years old who had a stem cell transplant for Wiskott-Aldrich syndrome, so the T cells may come from the graft donor. The CDR3 nucleotides are TGCGCCAGCAGCCCCCCGGCTAACATCAATGAGCAGTTCTTC. Its translation: CASSPPANINEQFF.